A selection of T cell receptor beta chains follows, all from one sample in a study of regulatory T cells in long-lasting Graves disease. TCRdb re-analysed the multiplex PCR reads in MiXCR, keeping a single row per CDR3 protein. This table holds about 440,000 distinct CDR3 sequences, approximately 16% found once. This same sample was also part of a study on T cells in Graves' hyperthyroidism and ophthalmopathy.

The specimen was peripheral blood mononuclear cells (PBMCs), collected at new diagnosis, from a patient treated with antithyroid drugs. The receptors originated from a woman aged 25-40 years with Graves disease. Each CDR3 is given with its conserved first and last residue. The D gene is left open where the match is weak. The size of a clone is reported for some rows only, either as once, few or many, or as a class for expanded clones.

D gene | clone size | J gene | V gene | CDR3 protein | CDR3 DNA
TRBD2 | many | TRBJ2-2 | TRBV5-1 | CASSFGGSGTGELFF | TGCGCCAGCAGCTTTGGCGGGAGTGGCACCGGGGAGCTGTTTTTT
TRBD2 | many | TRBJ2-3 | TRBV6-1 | CASSPPGGGTDTQYF | TGTGCCAGCAGTCCTCCGGGGGGAGGCACAGATACGCAGTATTTT
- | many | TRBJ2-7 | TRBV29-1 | CSYYDSRGYEQYF | TGCAGCTATTACGACAGTCGGGGCTACGAGCAGTACTTC
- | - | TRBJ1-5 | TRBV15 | CATSREDSPNQPQHF | TGTGCCACCAGCAGAGAGGACAGCCCAAATCAGCCCCAGCATTTT
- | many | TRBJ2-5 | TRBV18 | CASSPDGKETQYF | TGTGCCAGCTCACCAGATGGGAAAGAGACCCAGTACTTC
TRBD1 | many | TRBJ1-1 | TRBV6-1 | CASNRQGLDTEAFF | TGTGCCAGCAACCGACAGGGACTTGACACTGAAGCTTTCTTT
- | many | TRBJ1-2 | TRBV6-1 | CASSEEGTFGYTF | TGTGCCAGCAGTGAAGAGGGGACCTTTGGCTACACCTTC
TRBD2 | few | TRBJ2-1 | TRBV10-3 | CAIERGNNEQFF | TGTGCCATAGAGCGGGGTAACAATGAGCAGTTCTTC
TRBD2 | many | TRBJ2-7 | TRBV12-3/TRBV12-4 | CASSLGGLALYEQYF | TGTGCCAGCAGTTTAGGAGGACTAGCTCTCTACGAGCAGTACTTC
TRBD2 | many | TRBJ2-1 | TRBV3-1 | CASSHLADPYNEQFF | TGTGCCAGCAGCCATCTAGCGGACCCCTACAATGAGCAGTTCTTC
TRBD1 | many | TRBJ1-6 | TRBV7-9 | CASSLTGGAKNSPLHF | TGTGCCAGCAGCTTGACAGGGGGCGCGAAGAATTCACCCCTCCACTTT
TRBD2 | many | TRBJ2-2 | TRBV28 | CASSPPRRLAFPGELFF | TGTGCCAGCAGTCCACCTCGCAGACTAGCATTCCCCGGGGAGCTGTTTTTT
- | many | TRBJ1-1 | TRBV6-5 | CASSYFRGNTEAFF | TGTGCCAGCAGTTACTTCAGGGGGAACACTGAAGCTTTCTTT
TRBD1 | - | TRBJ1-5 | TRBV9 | CASSSGTGVYSNQPQHF | TGTGCCAGCAGTTCTGGGACAGGGGTCTATAGCAATCAGCCCCAGCATTTT
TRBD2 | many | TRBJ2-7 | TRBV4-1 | CASSHGLAANYEQYF | TGCGCCAGCAGCCACGGACTAGCAGCCAACTACGAGCAGTACTTC
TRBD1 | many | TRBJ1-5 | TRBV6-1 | CASNEGAQPQHF | TGTGCCAGCAACGAGGGGGCTCAGCCCCAGCATTTT
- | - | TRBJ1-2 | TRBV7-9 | CASTLMGENGYTF | TGTGCCAGCACCCTAATGGGGGAAAATGGCTACACCTTC
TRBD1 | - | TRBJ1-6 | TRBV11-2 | CASSLGGGRSPLHF | TGTGCCAGCAGCTTAGGAGGGGGCCGATCACCCCTCCACTTT
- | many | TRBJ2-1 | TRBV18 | CASSHRDVVSNEQFF | TGTGCCAGCTCACACCGGGACGTCGTGTCAAATGAGCAGTTCTTC
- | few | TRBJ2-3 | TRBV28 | CASSLLGNTQYF | TGTGCCAGCAGTTTATTGGGAAATACGCAGTATTTT
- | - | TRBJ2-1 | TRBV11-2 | CASKLASSYNEQFF | TGTGCCAGCAAACTAGCTAGCTCCTACAATGAGCAGTTCTTC
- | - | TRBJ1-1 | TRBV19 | CASGGTGTVNTEAFF | TGTGCCAGTGGAGGGACCGGGACTGTGAACACTGAAGCTTTCTTT
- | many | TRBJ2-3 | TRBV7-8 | CASSLAWDTQYF | TGTGCCAGCAGCTTAGCTTGGGATACGCAGTATTTT
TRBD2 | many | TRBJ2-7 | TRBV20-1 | CSARDPTSGRYDEQYF | TGCAGTGCTAGAGATCCGACTAGCGGGAGATATGACGAGCAGTACTTC
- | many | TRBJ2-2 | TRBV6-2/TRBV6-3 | CASSYQGLSGELFF | TGTGCCAGCAGTTACCAGGGGTTGTCCGGGGAGCTGTTTTTT
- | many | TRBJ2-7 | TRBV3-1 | CASSQEGTTGAYEQYF | TGTGCCAGCAGCCAAGAAGGTACGACGGGAGCGTACGAGCAGTACTTC
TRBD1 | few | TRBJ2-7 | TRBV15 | CATSVRQGPYEQYF | TGTGCCACCAGCGTTAGACAGGGTCCCTACGAGCAGTACTTC
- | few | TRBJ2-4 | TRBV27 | CASSYSSGKNIQYF | TGTGCCAGCAGTTACAGCTCTGGGAAAAACATTCAGTACTTC
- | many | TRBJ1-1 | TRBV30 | CAWSPNVEAFF | TGTGCCTGGAGTCCGAATGTTGAAGCTTTCTTT
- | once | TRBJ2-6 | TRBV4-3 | CASSQEGHSGANVLTF | TGCGCCAGCAGCCAAGAGGGCCACTCTGGGGCCAACGTCCTGACTTTC
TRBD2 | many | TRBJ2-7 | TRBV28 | CASTVAGYEQYF | TGTGCCAGCACCGTAGCGGGATACGAGCAGTACTTC
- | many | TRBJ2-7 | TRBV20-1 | CSAGLGGYEQYF | TGCAGTGCGGGTCTCGGGGGTTACGAGCAGTACTTC
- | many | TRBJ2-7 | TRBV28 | CATSTGGGNTYEQYF | TGTGCCACCTCAACCGGAGGGGGCAATACCTACGAGCAGTACTTC
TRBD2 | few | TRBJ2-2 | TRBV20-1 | CSASIPGLAATGELFF | TGCAGTGCTAGTATCCCCGGACTAGCGGCCACCGGGGAGCTGTTTTTT
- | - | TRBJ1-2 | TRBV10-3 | CVISDQAGFYGYTF | TGTGTCATCAGTGATCAGGCAGGATTCTATGGCTACACCTTC
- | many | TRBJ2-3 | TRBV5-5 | CASSFPGSADTQYF | TGTGCCAGCAGCTTCCCAGGGAGTGCGGATACGCAGTATTTT
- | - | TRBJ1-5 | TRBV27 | CASSQDRRNDPQHF | TGTGCCAGCAGCCAGGACCGACGAAATGATCCCCAGCATTTT
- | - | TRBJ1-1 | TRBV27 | CASSLSGRKNTEAFF | TGTGCCAGCAGTTTATCAGGACGGAAGAACACTGAAGCTTTCTTT
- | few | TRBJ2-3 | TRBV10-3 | CAISGRKGGKADTQYF | TGTGCCATCTCCGGACGAAAGGGCGGGAAGGCAGATACGCAGTATTTT
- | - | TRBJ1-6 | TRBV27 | CASRPVGSYSPLHF | TGTGCCAGCAGGCCTGTCGGTAGTTATTCACCCCTCCACTTT
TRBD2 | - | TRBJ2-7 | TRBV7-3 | CASSLTGTSGYEQYF | TGTGCCAGCAGCTTAACGGGGACTAGCGGATACGAGCAGTACTTC
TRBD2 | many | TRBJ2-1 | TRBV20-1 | CSALSGRPSSYNEQFF | TGCAGTGCTCTTAGCGGGAGGCCCAGCTCCTACAATGAGCAGTTCTTC
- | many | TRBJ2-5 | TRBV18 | CASSPRGRETQYF | TGTGCCAGCTCACCACGGGGGAGAGAGACCCAGTACTTC
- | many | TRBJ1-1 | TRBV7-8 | CASRGATEAFF | TGTGCCAGCAGAGGGGCCACTGAAGCTTTCTTT
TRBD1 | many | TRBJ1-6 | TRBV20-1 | CSATSGGGNSPLHF | TGCAGTGCAACCTCAGGGGGCGGGAATTCACCCCTCCACTTT
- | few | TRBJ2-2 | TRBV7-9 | CASSGGSGTGELFF | TGTGCCAGCAGCGGGGGGTCAGGTACCGGGGAGCTGTTTTTT
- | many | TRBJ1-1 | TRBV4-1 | CASSIARAYEAFF | TGCGCCAGCAGCATCGCCCGGGCTTATGAAGCTTTCTTT
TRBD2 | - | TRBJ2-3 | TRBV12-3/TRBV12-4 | CASRKLAGATDTQYF | TGTGCCAGCAGGAAACTAGCGGGAGCTACAGATACGCAGTATTTT
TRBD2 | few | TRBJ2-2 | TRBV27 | CASRAGVATGELFF | TGTGCCAGCAGGGCGGGGGTCGCAACCGGGGAGCTGTTTTTT
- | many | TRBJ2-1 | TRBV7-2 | CASSLATKQFF | TGTGCCAGCAGCTTAGCCACCAAGCAGTTCTTC
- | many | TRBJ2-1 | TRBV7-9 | CASSPSGEQFF | TGTGCCAGCAGTCCCTCGGGTGAGCAGTTCTTC
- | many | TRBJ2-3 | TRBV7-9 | CASSQTGRKYF | TGTGCCAGCAGCCAGACTGGGCGCAAGTATTTT
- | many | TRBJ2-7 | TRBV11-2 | CASSLVGRTPNF | TGTGCCAGCAGCTTAGTGGGCAGGACTCCTAACTTC